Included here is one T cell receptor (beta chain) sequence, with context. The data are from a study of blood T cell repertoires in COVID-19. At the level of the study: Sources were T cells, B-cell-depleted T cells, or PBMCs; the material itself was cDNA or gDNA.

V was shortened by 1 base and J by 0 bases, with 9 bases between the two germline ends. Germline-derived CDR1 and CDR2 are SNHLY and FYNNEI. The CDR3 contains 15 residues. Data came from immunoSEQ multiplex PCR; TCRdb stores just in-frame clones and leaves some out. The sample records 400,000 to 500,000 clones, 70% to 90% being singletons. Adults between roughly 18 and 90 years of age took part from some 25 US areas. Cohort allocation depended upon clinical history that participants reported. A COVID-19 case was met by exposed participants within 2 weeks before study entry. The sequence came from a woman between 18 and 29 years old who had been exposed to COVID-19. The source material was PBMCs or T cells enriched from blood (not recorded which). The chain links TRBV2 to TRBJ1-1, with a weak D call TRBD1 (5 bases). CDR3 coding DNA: TGTGCCAGCAGTGAAGACCCGGGGGTGAACACTGAAGCTTTCTTT. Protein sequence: CASSEDPGVNTEAFF.